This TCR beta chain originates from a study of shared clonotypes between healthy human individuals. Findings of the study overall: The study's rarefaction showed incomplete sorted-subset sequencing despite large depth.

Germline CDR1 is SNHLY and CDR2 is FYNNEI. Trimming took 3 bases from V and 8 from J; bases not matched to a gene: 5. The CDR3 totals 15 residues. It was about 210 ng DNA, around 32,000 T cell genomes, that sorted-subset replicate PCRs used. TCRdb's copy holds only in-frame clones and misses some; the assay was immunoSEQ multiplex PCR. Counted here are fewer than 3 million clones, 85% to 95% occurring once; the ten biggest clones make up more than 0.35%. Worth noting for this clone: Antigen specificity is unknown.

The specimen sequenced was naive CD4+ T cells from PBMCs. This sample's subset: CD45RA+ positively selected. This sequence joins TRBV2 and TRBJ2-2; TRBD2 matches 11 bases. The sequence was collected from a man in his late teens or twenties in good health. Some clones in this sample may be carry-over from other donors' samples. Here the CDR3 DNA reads TGTGCCAGCAGTGACCTAGCGGGAGGAATTGGGGAGCTGTTTTTT. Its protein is CASSDLAGGIGELFF.